Shown below are 27 T cell receptor delta chains from a single sample sequenced in a study of Vδ1+ human thymocytes. Antigens for these TCRs are unknown. The template was reverse-transcribed extracted RNA. CDR3 amplicons came from multiplex PCR with pooled V-gene forward and constant-region reverse primers. TCRdb applied CATT to the multiplex PCR reads for clone calling. Among some 19,000 delta-chain clones listed, around 7.4% were seen once. Study-wide results and limits: Highly polyclonal TRG and TRD repertoires with Gaussian CDR3 length distributions appeared in thymus.

The sequencing input was Vdelta1+ gamma-delta thymocytes from the thymus. Sample subset: FACS-sorted CD3+ TCRalphabeta- TCRVdelta1+ TCRVdelta2- thymocytes. These TCRs come from a child less than two years old who had congenital heart surgery.

This clone was seen only a few times. The chain is built from TRDV1 and TRDJ1; 8 positions agree with TRDD3. The germline V gene encodes CDR1 TSWWSYY and CDR2 QGS. The CDR3 is made up of 18 amino acids. The V segment lost 6 bases and the J segment 6 bases; nucleotides outside the gene matches: 21. CDR3 bases: TGTGCTCTTGGAAGTAGCGACGATTACTGGGGGGGCCCCTATAAACTCATCTTT. Amino acids: CALGSSDDYWGGPYKLIF.

This clone was recorded a few times. This chain connects TRDV1 to TRDJ1; no clear D gene. Trimming took 2 bases from V and 0 from J, leaving 10 bases between them. The CDR3 is made up of 15 amino acids. The germline V gene encodes CDR1 TSWWSYY and CDR2 QGS. This CDR3 is CALGEWVQYTDKLIF. The CDR3 nucleotides read TGTGCTCTTGGGGAATGGGTCCAGTACACCGATAAACTCATCTTT.

This chain connects TRDV2 to TRDJ1, with 7 nucleotides matching TRDD3. Germline-derived CDR1 and CDR2 are GEAIGNYY and EKD. The ends lost 7 bases at V and 4 bases at J; junction bases unmatched: 11. This CDR3 is built from 14 residues. In nucleotides, the CDR3 is TGTGCCTGGCCGTACTGGGGCCTGGGCGATAAACTCATCTTT. The encoded protein is CAWPYWGLGDKLIF.

This clone was found a few times. V usage is TRDV1 and J usage is TRDJ1; 11 positions match TRDD3. The germline gives CDR1 TSWWSYY, CDR2 QGS. The ends lost 6 bases at V and 4 bases at J; junction bases unmatched: 16. The CDR3 is 18 residues long. For the CDR3, the DNA is TGTGCTCTTGGCGCTACTCTTCCGCCTACTGGGGGATACGATAAACTCATCTTT. Its translation: CALGATLPPTGGYDKLIF.

By sample fraction, this clone is medium-sized. The V gene is TRDV2, the J gene TRDJ1; 12 bases are shared with TRDD3. Trimming cost V 1 base and J 0 bases; bases outside gene matches: 11. The V gene's germline CDR1 is GEAIGNYY and CDR2 EKD. CDR3 size: 19 residues. The CDR3 loop reads CACDTGGLGDTDYTDKLIF. Here the CDR3 DNA reads TGTGCCTGTGACACTGGCGGACTGGGGGATACCGACTACACCGATAAACTCATCTTT.

This clone was counted a few times. The genes are TRDV1 and TRDJ1; 8 nucleotides align to TRDD3. Germline V gene data show CDR1 as TSWWSYY and CDR2 as QGS. The ends lost 1 base at V and 4 bases at J; junction bases unmatched: 11. The CDR3 is made up of 17 amino acids. The CDR3 region has the DNA TGTGCTCTTGGGGAACGGTCCGGGGGGATAGCCAGCGATAAACTCATCTTT. It codes for CALGERSGGIASDKLIF.

This clone has just a few counts. The chain links TRDV1 to TRDJ1, with 11 bases aligning to TRDD3. This CDR3 region has 14 residues. J lost 9 bases, V lost 4 bases, and 7 bases had no gene match. In germline, CDR1 is TSWWSYY, CDR2 QGS. In DNA form, the CDR3 reads TGTGCTCTTGGGGCCTCAGTGGGGGATACGGAACTCATCTTT. Translating gives CALGASVGDTELIF.

The V and J genes are TRDV1 and TRDJ1; 8 bases agree with TRDD3. V lost 2 bases to trimming and J lost 0 bases; unmatched junction nucleotides: 29. Germline CDR1 and CDR2: TSWWSYY and QGS. This CDR3 spans 24 amino acids. The CDR3 region has the DNA TGTGCTCTTGGGGAAGATGGTGCCTGGCCCTACGACTGGGGGCCTGATAATTACACCGATAAACTCATCTTT. Protein: CALGEDGAWPYDWGPDNYTDKLIF.

This clone has a handful of counts. The chain combines TRDV1 with TRDJ1; 7 bases agree with TRDD3. Germline CDR1 TSWWSYY, CDR2 QGS. V was clipped by 0 bases and J by 4 bases; unmatched bases: 5. There are 15 residues in the CDR3. CDR3 DNA: TGTGCTCTTGGGGAACTCGTCGGATACGGCGATAAACTCATCTTT. This sequence encodes CALGELVGYGDKLIF.

The genes are TRDV1 and TRDJ1, with TRDD3 matching over 8 bases. Germline trimming cut 2 bases from V and 0 bases from J; bases unmatched to any gene: 26. Germline assignment: CDR1 TSWWSYY and CDR2 QGS. The CDR3 runs to 23 residues. The CDR3 loop is CALGEFTRQGGYTDLSYTDKLIF. The CDR3 coding sequence is TGTGCTCTTGGGGAATTCACAAGACAGGGGGGATATACAGATCTCTCGTACACCGATAAACTCATCTTT.

About this clone: Being one base from a much bigger clone, this may be a read error. V gene TRDV2 combines with J gene TRDJ1; 12 nucleotides match TRDD3. TCRdb leaves out the J gene; it was filled in here by matching the DNA to germline. Per the germline V gene, CDR1 is GEAIGNYY and CDR2 is EKD. Trimming at V came to 4 bases and at J to 0 bases, leaving 11 bases not matched to a gene. The CDR3 runs to 18 residues. The CDR3 DNA follows: TGTGCCTGTGAAGCTGGGGGATACGCTTGGGACTACACCGATAAACTCATCTTT. Protein product: CACEAGGYAWDYTDKLIF.

The rearrangement links TRDV1 to TRDJ1; D is unresolved. CDR3 size: 19 residues. Trimming stripped 3 bases from V and 0 bases from J, with 23 bases between. Germline V lookup: CDR1 TSWWSYY, CDR2 QGS. CDR3 nucleotide sequence: TGTGCTCTTGGGGACTTTTTCCGCCGGCTAATGCCGTACACCGATAAACTCATCTTT. Translated: CALGDFFRRLMPYTDKLIF.

Of note for this clone: Because the CDR3's place on the DNA is in doubt, the DNA is left out and the CDR3 is given as listed by TCRdb. The J gene has no call, while the V gene is TRDV2; the table's D call, TRDD3, has no DNA check behind it. The CDR3 has 24 amino acids, counting both end residues. Germline assignment: CDR1 GEAIGNYY and CDR2 EKD. CDR3: CACDTDFWRGILGGNSWDTRQMFF.

Concerning this clone: Given a much more abundant clone one base away, this may be a read error. The rearrangement links TRDV2 to TRDJ2, with TRDD3 identical over 13 bases. Here the J gene was assigned by germline matching of the DNA, as TCRdb has none. This CDR3 has 16 residues. Germline values: CDR1 GEAIGNYY, CDR2 EKD. V shed 9 bases, J shed 5 bases, and the junction held 11 bases outside the gene matches. This chain's CDR3 is CARGTGGYGRTAQLFF. The CDR3 nucleotides are TGTGCCCGTGGTACTGGGGGATACGGTAGAACAGCACAACTCTTCTTT.

The J gene is TRDJ1, the V gene TRDV1; 10 nucleotides match TRDD3. TCRdb gives no J gene; it was assigned here by matching the DNA to germline. Germline CDR1 TSWWSYY, CDR2 QGS. V was clipped by 3 bases and J by 8 bases; unmatched bases: 9. This CDR3 comprises 15 residues. The CDR3 DNA reads TGTGCTCTTGGGGAGGGACGGGGGATACGCGGGAAACTCATCTTT. It encodes CALGEGRGIRGKLIF.

This clone was observed a handful of times. The chain employs TRDV1 and TRDJ2; 12 bases match TRDD3. Germline CDR1 is TSWWSYY and CDR2 is QGS. The CDR3 has 24 amino acids. With 5 bases clipped from V and 0 bases from J, the junction kept 25 bases outside the gene matches. CDR3 protein: CALGPIPLHWGIPSVTPLTAQLFF. CDR3 sequence (DNA): TGTGCTCTTGGGCCGATCCCCCTCCACTGGGGGATACCTTCAGTGACTCCTTTGACAGCACAACTCTTCTTT.

The table lists this clone with a few counts. The V and J genes are TRDV1 and TRDJ1, with 10 bases aligning to TRDD3. The junction had 11 bases not matched to a gene; V was cut back by 5 bases and J by 2 bases. The germline CDR1 and CDR2 sequences are TSWWSYY and QGS. The CDR3 is 17 amino acids. In DNA form, the CDR3 reads TGTGCTCTTGGGTTGCTGGGGGATAAACCCTCGACCGATAAACTCATCTTT. It specifies CALGLLGDKPSTDKLIF.

The chain combines TRDV1 with TRDJ1; 8 bases fit TRDD2. Looked up from germline, CDR1 is TSWWSYY and CDR2 is QGS. The J segment lost 8 bases and the V segment lost 2 bases, leaving 19 bases of the junction unmatched. CDR3 length: 18 residues. CDR3 loop: CALGEGVSCPSYTKKLIF. The CDR3 region has the DNA TGTGCTCTTGGGGAAGGTGTTTCTTGCCCTTCCTATACAAAAAAACTCATCTTT.

This clone was observed once. The J gene is TRDJ1; the V gene was not called; TRDD3, the D gene given by the table, was not confirmed from the DNA. This CDR3 region has 20 residues. DNA for the CDR3: TGTGCTCTTGGGGAACTTTTGGGCGGGGTGGGGGATGAATCCACCGATAAACTCATCTTT. Translation gives CALGELLGGVGDESTDKLIF.

V and J are TRDV1 and TRDJ1; TRDD3 matches 13 bases. The germline CDR1 and CDR2 sequences are TSWWSYY and QGS. This CDR3 is built from 20 residues. J was trimmed by 0 bases and V by 5 bases; bases with no gene match: 15. The CDR3 is CALGNWGRYWGIRYTDKLIF. In DNA, the CDR3 is TGTGCTCTTGGGAACTGGGGGAGGTACTGGGGGATACGGTACACCGATAAACTCATCTTT.

The sample holds a few counts of this clone. This rearrangement joins TRDV1 to TRDJ1, with 7 bases fitting TRDD2. From germline, CDR1 is TSWWSYY and CDR2 QGS. The CDR3 contains 23 residues. The ends lost 0 bases at V and 0 bases at J; junction bases unmatched: 25. CDR3 DNA: TGTGCTCTTGGGGAACTAGAGTTCCTACATCACCCGTTGTTCGAGGGGTACACCGATAAACTCATCTTT. Its translation is CALGELEFLHHPLFEGYTDKLIF.

The rearrangement links TRDV1 to TRDJ1; TRDD3 matches at 9 bases. CDR1 and CDR2 (germline): TSWWSYY, QGS. V shed 3 bases and J 0 bases; nucleotides not matched to a gene: 14. This CDR3 region has 19 residues. The CDR3 protein is CALGERPLGGYLYTDKLIF. The DNA of the CDR3 is TGTGCTCTTGGGGAGCGCCCCTTGGGGGGATACCTCTACACCGATAAACTCATCTTT.

The chain uses TRDV1 and TRDJ1, with no clear D. CDR1 and CDR2 from the germline V gene are TSWWSYY and QGS. The length of the CDR3 is 10 residues. With 4 bases removed from V and 7 bases from J, the gap between germline ends came to 4 bases. The CDR3: CALGAGKLIF. The CDR3 coding sequence is TGTGCTCTTGGGGCTGGTAAACTCATCTTT.

The chain carries TRDV2 and TRDJ1; 7 bases align to TRDD3. Because TCRdb records no J gene, it was assigned here through a match of the DNA to germline. Germline V lookup: CDR1 GEAIGNYY, CDR2 EKD. The CDR3 is 16 residues long. J gave up 0 bases and V 5 bases, and 11 bases lay outside the gene matches. The CDR3 region has the DNA TGTGCCTGTGGCGGGTTGTACTGGGGACACACCGATAAACTCATCTTT. This sequence encodes CACGGLYWGHTDKLIF.

The V and J genes are TRDV1 and TRDJ1; the match to TRDD3 covers 12 bases. Germline V gene lookup returns CDR1 TSWWSYY and CDR2 QGS. The CDR3 consists of 23 residues. With 1 base clipped from V and 0 bases from J, the junction kept 21 bases outside the gene matches. The CDR3 is CALGEQPPLLGDTQHTHTDKLIF. The CDR3 nucleotides read TGTGCTCTTGGGGAACAACCCCCTCTACTGGGGGATACTCAACACACCCACACCGATAAACTCATCTTT.

This clone has a handful of counts. This chain links TRDV2 with TRDJ1; the match to TRDD3 covers 10 bases. Germline lookup yields CDR1 GEAIGNYY and CDR2 EKD. J lost 4 bases, V lost 4 bases, and 8 bases had no gene match. The CDR3 has 15 amino acids. Here the CDR3 DNA reads TGTGCCTGTGAGGGTCTGGGGGATAACGGCGATAAACTCATCTTT. Encoded protein: CACEGLGDNGDKLIF.

The gene calls are TRDV1 and TRDJ1; 10 bases are a match to TRDD3. Germline CDR1 is TSWWSYY and CDR2 is QGS. The CDR3 is 23 amino acids. V was clipped by 5 bases and J by 0 bases; unmatched bases: 27. The CDR3 nucleotides read TGTGCTCTTGGGACCTTAAAGACTGGGTCCCCCAACTGGGGGATGCGCCACACCGATAAACTCATCTTT. Residues: CALGTLKTGSPNWGMRHTDKLIF.